This T cell receptor (beta chain) was sequenced for a study of early T cells in non-severe SARS-CoV-2 infection. Study overall: Sequencing used unsorted whole-blood bulk RNA, so chains lack pairing.

TCRdb redid the calling of the 5' RACE reads with MiXCR, one entry per CDR3 protein. The sample has over 50,000 distinct CDR3 sequences; 10% to 12% are singletons. The germline gives CDR1 SGHRS, CDR2 YFSETQ. V shed 4 bases and J 2 bases; nucleotides not matched to a gene: 7. This CDR3 is built from 15 residues. This clonotype was seen ten or more times. The chain combines TRBV5-1 with TRBJ2-7, with TRBD1 matching over 9 bases. The clonotype was recovered from an adult who was a healthcare worker with PCR-confirmed SARS-CoV-2 infection or an uninfected control (not recorded which). The sample consisted of whole blood. DNA of the CDR3: TGCGCCAGCAGCCCCCGGACAGGGGATCCCTACGAGCAGTACTTC. Translation gives CASSPRTGDPYEQYF.